One TCR beta chain is described in this entry. The antigen remains unidentified. The entry originates in a study of vaccination and CD4 T cells after COVID-19. Study at large: As their vaccination, participants received two doses of either BNT162b2 or mRNA-1273 vaccine.

Cultured CD4+ T-cell DNA underwent Oncomine TCR Beta short-read sequencing. Once CD4+ T cells had been cultured, genomic DNA was extracted from them. TCRdb re-called the PCR reads through MiXCR, storing one row per CDR3 protein. This sample has several thousand distinct CDR3 sequences; roughly 44% occur once, and the top ten carry about 38%. Sample treatment: approximately 9-day PBMC culture with coronavirus spike peptide pools or control peptides (ViraFEST assay). The specimen sequenced was CD4+ T cells from blood, cultured in vitro. The clonotype originates from a human donor who had recovered from COVID-19.

CDR3 in amino acids: CASSFGLAGDTQYF. CDR3 bases: TGTGCCAGCAGCTTTGGTCTAGCGGGAGATACGCAGTATTTT. The chain combines TRBV7-2 with TRBJ2-3; TRBD2 matches at 8 bases. V was pared by 3 bases and J by 5 bases, with 4 bases of the junction left unmatched. The V gene's germline CDR1 is SGHTA and CDR2 FQGNSA. This CDR3 is 14 amino acids long.